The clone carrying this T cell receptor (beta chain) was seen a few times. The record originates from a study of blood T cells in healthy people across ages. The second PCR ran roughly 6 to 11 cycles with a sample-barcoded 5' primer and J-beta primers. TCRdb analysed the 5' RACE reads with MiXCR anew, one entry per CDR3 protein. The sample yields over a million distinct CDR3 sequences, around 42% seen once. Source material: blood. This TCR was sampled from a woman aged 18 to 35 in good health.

The CDR3 loop reads CATSLIVGTGVPNEQFF. The CDR3 DNA is TGTGCCACCAGCCTTATCGTCGGGACAGGGGTGCCCAATGAGCAGTTCTTC. The chain employs TRBV15 and TRBJ2-1, with 10 bases matching TRBD1. After removal of 5 bases from V and 6 bases from J, the junction contained 13 bases not matched to a gene. From germline, CDR1 is LNHNV and CDR2 YYDKDF (reference sequence). The CDR3 sequence is 17 residues long.